Each of the 16 T cell receptor beta chains below was sequenced from the same sample in a study of control samples from healthy donors and cancer patients. TCRdb keeps only in-frame clones here, not all; method: immunoSEQ multiplex PCR. The table has roughly 150,000 clones, about 94% seen once. Sequencing was carried out using blood. These receptor sequences come from a man in his forties or fifties in good health.

The chain couples TRBV5-1 to TRBJ2-3; weak D call: TRBD2 (6 bases). Germline-derived CDR1 and CDR2 are SGHRS and YFSETQ. Deletions cut 3 bases from V and 6 bases from J, with 11 bases between. The CDR3 covers 13 residues. The CDR3 nucleotides are TGCGCCAGCAGCTGGGGGGACTGGGATACGCAGTATTTT. Translating gives CASSWGDWDTQYF.

In this sample, this clone turned up once. The chain uses TRBV7-9 and TRBJ2-3; weak D call: TRBD2 (5 bases). Germline V CDR1 and CDR2: SEHNR, FQNEAQ (reference sequence). V was clipped by 5 bases and J by 2 bases, with 17 bases between them. The CDR3 loop spans 16 amino acids. The CDR3 loop is CASSPRRVATTDTQYF. The CDR3 DNA follows: TGTGCCAGCAGCCCCAGAAGGGTAGCGACCACAGATACGCAGTATTTT.

The gene calls are TRBV12-3 or TRBV12-4 and TRBJ1-2; D not certain. V shed 3 bases and J shed 4 bases, with 3 bases lying between them. This CDR3 has 11 amino acids. The CDR3 loop reads CASSFSYGYTF. The CDR3 DNA is TGTGCCAGCAGTTTTTCCTATGGCTACACCTTC.

V usage is TRBV4-1 and J usage is TRBJ1-5; 8 bases map to TRBD1. Germline CDR1 and CDR2: MGHRA and YSYEKL. The J segment lost 6 bases and the V segment lost 0 bases, leaving 4 bases of the junction unmatched. The CDR3 runs 15 residues. In DNA form, the CDR3 reads TGCGCCAGCAGCCAAGAATCAGGGGGCGCTCAGCCCCAGCATTTT. Its protein product is CASSQESGGAQPQHF.

V usage is TRBV11-2 and J usage is TRBJ1-2; 9 bases align to TRBD1. The V gene end was trimmed by 4 bases and the J gene end by 4 bases; junction bases not matched to a gene: 13. The CDR3 loop spans 17 amino acids. From germline, CDR1 is SGHAT and CDR2 FQNNGV. CDR3 in amino acids: CASSSAGTGGGVYGYTF. CDR3 DNA sequence: TGTGCCAGCAGCTCCGCCGGAACAGGGGGCGGTGTCTATGGCTACACCTTC.

The count of this clone is one. The V call is TRBV30, the J call TRBJ2-2, with 13 bases identical to TRBD2. Per germline, CDR1 GTSNPN and CDR2 SVGIG (reference sequence). The trim removed 2 bases at V and 6 bases at J, leaving 6 bases unmatched. CDR3 length equals 16 residues. The CDR3 spells CAWSWTSGSLPGELFF. CDR3 nucleotide sequence: TGTGCCTGGAGTTGGACTAGCGGGAGTCTTCCCGGGGAGCTGTTTTTT.

The chain joins TRBV5-6 to TRBJ2-1; 7 nucleotides match TRBD2. V lost 4 bases, J lost 1 base, and 5 bases stayed unmatched. The CDR3 loop spans 15 amino acids. CDR1 and CDR2 from the germline V gene are SGHDT and YYEEEE. CDR3 region: CASSELARSYNEQFF. DNA for the CDR3: TGTGCCAGCAGCGAACTAGCGAGGTCCTACAATGAGCAGTTCTTC.

Notes on this clone: A read error may account for a junction end that differs from germline. J is TRBJ2-5 and V is TRBV6-1; TRBD1 matches 10 bases. This CDR3 has 15 amino acids. The germline CDR1 and CDR2 sequences are MNHNS and SASEGT. The CDR3 protein is CASSEDRGRRETQYF. Written as DNA, the CDR3 is TGTGCCAGCAGCGAAGACAGGGGGCGCAGAGAGACCCAGTACTTC.

CDR3 sequence: CASSQDGNQPQHF. CDR3 in DNA: TGTGCCAGCAGCCAAGATGGGAATCAGCCCCAGCATTTT. This chain links TRBV3-1 (or the pseudogene TRBV3-2) with TRBJ1-5; D remains ambiguous. V was cut by 0 bases and J by 4 bases, with 4 bases left in between. Germline CDR1 is LGHDT and CDR2 is YNNKEL (reference sequence). This CDR3 region has 13 residues.

The rearrangement links TRBV7-9 to TRBJ1-2; D gene ambiguous. V gave up 3 bases and J gave up 0 bases, with 8 bases separating them. The germline V gene encodes CDR1 SEHNR and CDR2 FQNEAQ (reference sequence). The CDR3 sequence is 14 residues long. The CDR3 nucleotides are TGTGCCAGCAGCTTTAGTGGAGCTAACTATGGCTACACCTTC. Protein sequence: CASSFSGANYGYTF.

CDR3 DNA: TGTGCCAGCAGCCTTACTAGCGGGAGCTCCTACGAGCAGTACTTC. Its translation is CASSLTSGSSYEQYF. The V call is TRBV6-6, the J call TRBJ2-7, with 11 bases that match TRBD2. The CDR3 consists of 15 residues. Germline V gives CDR1 MNHNY, CDR2 SVGAGI (reference sequence). Unmatched junction bases numbered 4, after V lost 6 bases and J lost 0 bases.

This clone was seen a single time. The V and J genes are TRBV28 and TRBJ1-3; TRBD1 might be the D (5 bases). Germline CDR1 and CDR2: MDHEN and SYDVKM. V was pared by 3 bases and J by 0 bases, with 9 bases between. The CDR3 extends over 15 amino acids. CDR3 sequence: CASSLGQSSGNTIYF. CDR3 in DNA: TGTGCCAGCAGTTTGGGGCAGAGCTCTGGAAACACCATATATTTT.

V usage is TRBV7-9 and J usage is TRBJ1-1; TRBD1 aligns across 9 bases. The CDR3 runs 12 residues. The germline V gene has CDR1 SEHNR and CDR2 FQNEAQ (reference sequence). V lost 5 bases and J lost 12; bases outside the gene matches: 7. As DNA, the CDR3 is TGTGCCAGCAGCATTCGGGACAGGGCTACTTTCTTT. It translates to CASSIRDRATFF.

The rearrangement links TRBV6-6 to TRBJ2-3, with 10 nucleotides matching TRBD2. CDR1 MNHNY and CDR2 SVGAGI come from the germline V gene (reference sequence). The CDR3 sequence is 13 residues long. The V gene end was trimmed by 9 bases and the J gene end by 1 base; junction bases not matched to a gene: 1. The CDR3, as DNA: TGTGCCAGTACTAGCGGGGGCACAGATACGCAGTATTTT. Translated, it gives CASTSGGTDTQYF.

This clone was seen a single time. The rearrangement links TRBV12-3 or TRBV12-4 to TRBJ1-3; D perhaps matches TRBD1 (6 bases). The CDR3 covers 12 residues. V lost 7 bases, J lost 9 bases, and 13 bases lay in between. CDR3 DNA sequence: TGTGCCAGCACCCCCGGGACATTCACCATATATTTT. Its protein product is CASTPGTFTIYF.

This chain uses TRBV19 with TRBJ1-4; D remains unclear. V was pared by 5 bases and J by 8 bases, with 12 bases between. The CDR3 loop spans 13 amino acids. Germline CDR1 LNHDA, CDR2 SQIVND (reference sequence). CDR3 sequence: CASSANSDEKLFF. The CDR3, as DNA: TGTGCCAGTAGTGCAAACAGCGACGAAAAACTGTTTTTT.